The 26 T cell receptor beta chains listed next were all sequenced from one sample in a study of T-cell reconstitution after alpha-beta-depleted transplantation in children. The TCRbeta library was prepared with unique molecular identifiers. TCRdb recomputed calls from the PCR reads with MiXCR, one row per CDR3 protein. The sample records fewer than 250,000 distinct CDR3 sequences, roughly 8% being singletons. The sample consisted of PBMCs, mostly from graft donor cells, taken 180 days after TCRalphabeta/CD19-depleted stem cell transplant. All receptors come from a male patient younger than 18 who had a stem cell transplant for acute lymphoblastic leukemia, so the T cells may come from the graft donor.

This clonotype came up many times. This chain uses TRBV12-3 or TRBV12-4 with TRBJ1-2; 9 bases are a match to TRBD1. V dropped 8 bases and J dropped 6; count of bases not matched to a gene: 13. CDR3 size: 15 residues. CDR3 in DNA: TGTGCCAGCGGACAGGGGACTGTGGGATTGGATGGCTACACCTTC. Translated: CASGQGTVGLDGYTF.

Ten or more counts support this clonotype. This sequence joins TRBV19 and TRBJ2-7; 8 bases line up with TRBD2. J was trimmed by 2 bases and V by 6 bases; bases with no gene match: 6. The CDR3 has 14 residues. Per germline, CDR1 LNHDA and CDR2 SQIVND (reference sequence). CDR3 protein: CASRQRESAYEQYF. In DNA form, the CDR3 reads TGTGCCAGTAGACAGCGGGAGTCAGCCTACGAGCAGTACTTC.

Ten or more counts support this clonotype. This sequence joins TRBV7-2 and TRBJ2-1; no clear D gene. Germline assignment: CDR1 SGHTA and CDR2 FQGNSA. The length of the CDR3 is 15 residues. Trimming took 2 bases from V and 4 from J, leaving 12 bases between them. CDR3 amino acids: CASSLRAILYNEQFF. Written as DNA, the CDR3 is TGTGCCAGCAGCTTACGGGCCATACTATACAATGAGCAGTTCTTC. The variable domain in full, completed from reference TRBV7-2 and TRBJ2-1, reads GAGVSQSPSNKVTEKGKDVELRCDPISGHTALYWYRQSLGQGLEFLIYFQGNSAPDKSGLPSDRFSAERTGGSVSTLTIQRTQQEDSAVYLCASSLRAILYNEQFFGPGTRLTVL.

This clonotype appeared many times. This rearrangement joins TRBV5-1 to TRBJ1-2; D possibly corresponds to TRBD1 (5 bases). The germline V gene encodes CDR1 SGHRS and CDR2 YFSETQ. The CDR3 length is 13 residues. V was clipped by 2 bases and J by 7 bases, with 12 bases between them. Written as DNA, the CDR3 is TGCGCCAGCAGCTTTGGGGGAGACCCTGGCTACACCTTC. It is translated as CASSFGGDPGYTF.

This clonotype showed up many times. This chain links TRBV28 with TRBJ2-3; 8 bases match TRBD1. The CDR3 consists of 14 residues. With 3 bases clipped from V and 6 bases from J, the junction kept 5 bases outside the gene matches. Germline V gene data show CDR1 as MDHEN and CDR2 as SYDVKM. The CDR3 is CASSFRGPFDTQYF. In DNA, the CDR3 is TGTGCCAGCAGTTTCAGGGGGCCTTTTGATACGCAGTATTTT.

Ten or more counts support this clonotype. The chain couples TRBV4-3 to TRBJ1-4; perhaps TRBD1 as D (6 bases). This CDR3 is built from 16 residues. V lost 5 bases, J lost 0 bases, and 13 bases lay in between. From germline, CDR1 is LGHNA and CDR2 YSLEER. CDR3 residues: CASSLGAGATNEKLFF. CDR3 nucleotide sequence: TGCGCCAGCAGCTTAGGGGCAGGGGCAACTAATGAAAAACTGTTTTTT.

This clonotype was seen ten or more times. V gene TRBV20-1 combines with J gene TRBJ2-3; the match to TRBD2 covers 7 bases. V lost 0 bases, J lost 2 bases, and 8 bases stayed unmatched. CDR3 size: 16 residues. CDR1 is DFQATT and CDR2 is SNEGSKA in the germline V gene (reference sequence). The CDR3 DNA is TGCAGTGCTAGAGACCCGACGACTAGCTCCACAGATACGCAGTATTTT. This encodes CSARDPTTSSTDTQYF.

This clonotype was detected ten times or more. V usage is TRBV5-1 and J usage is TRBJ1-3, with D possibly TRBD1 on 5 matching bases. Germline CDR1 SGHRS, CDR2 YFSETQ. V was pared by 3 bases and J by 4 bases, with 11 bases between. The CDR3 is made up of 14 amino acids. As DNA, the CDR3 is TGCGCCAGCAGCTCCGGAGGGGCCGGAAACACCATATATTTT. Encoded protein: CASSSGGAGNTIYF.

As concerns this clonotype: A read error may account for a junction end that differs from germline. The chain employs TRBV7-2 and TRBJ2-5; a weak D match, TRBD2 (7 bases). Germline V CDR1 and CDR2: SGHTA, FQGNSA. This CDR3 is 13 amino acids long. In DNA form, the CDR3 reads TGTGCCAGCAGCTTAAGGGGGGGAGAGACCCAGTCCTTC. It codes for CASSLRGGETQSF.

This clonotype has a count of ten or more. The junction departs from the called germline gene at one end, perhaps through a read error. The chain couples TRBV11-2 to TRBJ1-2; D is uncertain. The CDR3 loop spans 9 amino acids. Germline V CDR1 and CDR2: SGHAT, FQNNGV. CDR3 coding DNA: TGTGCCAGCGGACCGGGGATCCTCTTC. Translated, it gives CASGPGILF.

This clonotype has only a few counts. The rearrangement links TRBV25-1 to TRBJ1-2; D may be TRBD1 (5 bases). Germline CDR1 and CDR2: MGHDK and SYGVNS. V was clipped by 7 bases and J by 4 bases, with 13 bases between them. The CDR3 sequence is 13 residues long. CDR3 sequence: CASTILGPYGYTF. Here the CDR3 DNA reads TGTGCCAGCACAATTTTGGGGCCCTATGGCTACACCTTC.

This clonotype was picked up many times. The genes are TRBV20-1 and TRBJ1-1; D remains unclear. The CDR3 is 11 amino acids. Between the trimmed V and J ends, which lost 6 bases and 1 base, there was a span of 6 bases. Looked up from germline, CDR1 is DFQATT and CDR2 is SNEGSKA (reference sequence). CDR3 DNA sequence: TGCAGTGCGAAACAGAACACTGAAGCTTTCTTT. Amino acids: CSAKQNTEAFF.

This clonotype has at least ten counts. The chain carries TRBV7-9 and TRBJ2-7, with 7 bases identical to TRBD1. The CDR3 extends over 15 amino acids. With V trimmed by 0 bases and J by 6 bases, 8 bases remained unmatched. Per the germline V gene, CDR1 is SEHNR and CDR2 is FQNEAQ (reference sequence). CDR3 nucleotide sequence: TGTGCCAGCAGCTTAGCGAGGGGGCTTAGTCCCGAGCAGTACTTC. Translation gives CASSLARGLSPEQYF.

This clonotype was detected many times. The chain joins TRBV7-6 to TRBJ2-7; TRBD2 matches at 7 bases. CDR3 size: 14 residues. Per the germline V gene, CDR1 is SGHVS and CDR2 is FNYEAQ. The ends lost 5 bases at V and 5 bases at J; junction bases unmatched: 9. The CDR3 bases are TGTGCCAGCAGCCCATGGGGGGGGGAGAACGAGCAGTACTTC. Protein product: CASSPWGGENEQYF.

There are many counts of this clonotype. The chain combines TRBV19 with TRBJ1-1, with a tentative D call TRBD1 (6 bases). Trimming removed 8 bases from V and 4 bases from J, with 17 bases in between. This CDR3 has 14 amino acids. Per the germline V gene, CDR1 is LNHDA and CDR2 is SQIVND (reference sequence). In nucleotides, the CDR3 is TGTGCCAGTTCCCCCCAGGGGTGGGTCACTGAAGCTTTCTTT. Its protein product is CASSPQGWVTEAFF.

This clonotype has ten or more counts. The chain joins TRBV14 to TRBJ1-5; D call uncertain. Trimming took off 4 bases at V and 4 bases at J, with 14 bases between the two ends. Per the germline V gene, CDR1 is SGHDN and CDR2 is FVKESK. The CDR3 consists of 15 residues. CDR3: CASSRPAGRNQPQHF. DNA for the CDR3: TGTGCCAGCAGCCGCCCAGCAGGCCGTAATCAGCCCCAGCATTTT.

This clonotype has more than one count but fewer than ten. The J gene is TRBJ2-1, the V gene TRBV28; 8 bases align to TRBD2. Unmatched junction bases numbered 5, after V lost 7 bases and J lost 0 bases. The CDR3 is 15 amino acids. The germline V gene has CDR1 MDHEN and CDR2 SYDVKM. The DNA for the CDR3 is TGTGCCAGCACCATAGCGGGACTCTCCTACAATGAGCAGTTCTTC. Amino acid sequence: CASTIAGLSYNEQFF.

This clonotype was observed at least ten times. The DNA for the CDR3 is TGTGCCAGCAGGGATGGACGGAGCTCCTACGAGCAGTACTTC. It specifies CASRDGRSSYEQYF. The genes are TRBV12-3 or TRBV12-4 and TRBJ2-7; D gene unclear. V lost 6 bases, J lost 0 bases, and 12 bases lay in between. This CDR3 has 14 amino acids.

For this clonotype: A much larger clone lies a single base off, so this may be a read error. V is TRBV11-1 and J is TRBJ2-3, with D perhaps TRBD2 (7 bases). The CDR3 loop spans 15 amino acids. Germline CDR1 reads SGHAT; CDR2 reads FQDESV (reference sequence). This chain's CDR3 is CASSFPSGGRDMQYF. The CDR3 DNA sequence: TGTGCCAGCAGCTTCCCTTCGGGGGGCAGAGATATGCAGTATTTT.

This clonotype came up many times. V and J are TRBV9 and TRBJ1-2, with TRBD1 identical over 7 bases. The ends lost 7 bases at V and 5 bases at J; junction bases unmatched: 8. The germline CDR1 and CDR2 sequences are SGDLS and YYNGEE. The CDR3 runs to 13 residues. CDR3 protein: CASSAGGGYGYTF. Here the CDR3 DNA reads TGTGCCAGCTCGGCAGGGGGAGGTTATGGCTACACCTTC.

This clonotype was recorded many times. The chain joins TRBV4-3 to TRBJ1-5; the match to TRBD1 covers 8 bases. From germline, CDR1 is LGHNA and CDR2 YSLEER. The V and J ends lost 0 bases and 7 bases, in that order; junction bases with no gene match: 5. This CDR3 has 15 residues. CDR3 residues: CASSQEDRADQPQHF. The CDR3 coding sequence is TGCGCCAGCAGCCAAGAGGACAGGGCGGACCAGCCCCAGCATTTT.

This clonotype was counted at least ten times. This sequence joins TRBV5-4 and TRBJ1-2; no definite D call. V shed 0 bases and J shed 3 bases, with 12 bases lying between them. Germline lookup yields CDR1 SGHNT and CDR2 YYREEE (reference sequence). The CDR3 extends over 15 amino acids. CDR3 protein: CASSLAGRPYYGYTF. The CDR3 bases are TGTGCCAGCAGCTTGGCGGGCAGGCCTTACTATGGCTACACCTTC.

This clonotype showed up just a few times. This CDR3 is CASRPPSGPRPQHF. Here the CDR3 DNA reads TGTGCCAGCAGACCCCCTTCGGGCCCTCGGCCCCAGCATTTT. V gene TRBV28 combines with J gene TRBJ1-5; D call uncertain. Germline CDR1 is MDHEN and CDR2 is SYDVKM. Trimming pared 6 bases from V and 9 bases from J, leaving 18 bases between. The CDR3 totals 14 residues.

This clonotype was observed many times. The chain employs TRBV12-3 or TRBV12-4 and TRBJ2-7; D unclear. This CDR3 region has 14 residues. The ends were cut back, 1 base at V and 0 bases at J, with 7 bases in the middle. CDR3 nucleotide sequence: TGTGCCAGCAGTTTAGGAACCCTCTCCTACGAGCAGTACTTC. Translated, it gives CASSLGTLSYEQYF.

This clonotype was picked up a small number of times. The rearrangement links TRBV12-3 or TRBV12-4 to TRBJ2-1; no definite D call. V was trimmed by 5 bases and J by 1 base, leaving 12 bases between them. The CDR3 sequence is 15 residues long. The CDR3 coding sequence is TGTGCCAGCAGTCCCCTTCGGCTTTCCTACAATGAGCAGTTCTTC. This gives the protein CASSPLRLSYNEQFF.

This clonotype was observed at least ten times. The chain combines TRBV11-2 with TRBJ2-7; 7 nucleotides match TRBD1. Losses at the gene ends were 5 bases for V and 0 bases for J; bases not matched to a gene: 7. The CDR3 spans 15 residues. Germline V lookup: CDR1 SGHAT, CDR2 FQNNGV. CDR3 DNA: TGTGCCAGCAGCCGGGACAGTGTGAGCTCCTACGAGCAGTACTTC. Translating gives CASSRDSVSSYEQYF. The full variable domain, rest sourced from reference TRBV11-2 and TRBJ2-7, is EAGVAQSPRYKIIEKRQSVAFWCNPISGHATLYWYQQILGQGPKLLIQFQNNGVVDDSQLPKDRFSAERLKGVDSTLKIQPAKLEDSAVYLCASSRDSVSSYEQYFGPGTRLTVT.